What follows is one TCR beta chain and its context. Its antigen remains undetermined. No base quality values were provided; no much bigger clone lies one nucleotide off. What the time point label conveys for this sample: baseline pretreatment blood. The meaning of the sample's treatment or condition label: 15 Gy SBRT to primary tumor, nephrectomy 4 weeks later. To follow tumor-enriched clonotypes, serial peripheral blood was collected from radiation-treated patients at baseline and at 2 weeks and 4 weeks after SBRT. All patients had renal cell carcinoma with clear cell pathology. Genomic DNA for TCR sequencing was prepared using the QIAamp DNA Blood Mini Kit (Qiagen). Only samples passing all quality control checks were included in the analyses. The immunoSEQ kit was used, according to the manufacturer's recommendations, to generate TCR beta libraries from genomic DNA. For library preparation, a first multiplex PCR was performed with proprietary primers, followed by a second PCR in which unique barcodes were added, and bead cleanups were performed after each round. Each sample batch included a kit-provided positive control reaction and a negative control reaction. The final libraries were assessed on an Agilent 4200 TapeStation D1000 ScreenTape, pooled by volume, and quantified by qPCR. Sequencing was performed on an Illumina NextSeq500 with a MidOutput 150-cycle cartridge, and 156 Read1 and 15 Index1 cycles were run with kit custom primers. The pooled library was loaded at 0.95 to 1 pM with approximately 20% PhiX control spiked in. The original methods were these. The vendor-processed data were analyzed in R, and a clonotype was defined as all T cells that share the same CDR3 nucleotide sequence. For clone abundance analyses, frequencies were normalized to the 10,000 most abundant clones per sample. Public T cell clones, which averaged fewer than five per sample, were removed prior to analysis. Tumor-enriched and baseline blood-enriched clonotypes were defined by at least a 32-fold difference in abundance between compartments. Clonotypes expanded or contracted between blood time points were identified with a beta-binomial differential abundance model. Tumor-blood repertoire similarity was measured with the Baroni-Urbani and Buser coefficient, and groups were compared using two-tailed Wilcoxon tests in R. The clones in this table, taken by TCRdb from immuneACCESS, are in-frame only. Not every clone is retained; where verified, under half of the shortfall comes from an unresolved V gene, and the cause of the rest is unknown. For V, J and clone size, that table is used; D and trimming come from the DNA. The sample table shows 130,000 to 150,000 clones, and more than 70% are seen once. The ten largest clones take up about 11% of the sample.

From the cysteine through the phenylalanine, the CDR3 covers 16 amino acids. Only the CDR3 DNA stays, 48 bases, in frame from base 1. Based on the germline V gene, the CDR1 and CDR2 sequences are MNHEY and SVGAGI. Trimmed from V: 4 bases; trimmed from J: 8 bases; junction bases lacking a gene match: 12. This sample was taken from a study of radiation and T cells in renal cell carcinoma (dated by TCRdb to the early 2020s). About the full investigation: The samples were drawn from a clinical trial, where primary renal cell carcinomas were treated with 15 Gy of stereotactic body radiation therapy and then removed by nephrectomy 4 weeks afterward. TCR beta sequencing covered 50 to 55 samples in total, comprising around 26 tumors and 27 peripheral blood samples. Across all 50 or so samples, roughly 3,700,000 unique CDR3 nucleotide sequences encoding about 2.7 million unique CDR3 amino acid sequences were identified.

Overall study outcomes, separate from this receptor: Because pretreatment tumor biopsies were not available, the baseline intratumoral presence of clonotypes could not be determined. In blood, the top tumor clonotypes increased from baseline to 2 weeks after radiation and then shrank by 4 weeks, which suggests a temporary expansion of tumor-resident clones. Blood repertoire dynamics were not followed beyond 4 weeks after treatment. Effects of radiation dose or scheduling on the TCR repertoire could not be addressed with the single-armed trial design.

Recombination connected TRBV6-5 to TRBJ1-2; 11 bases in between match TRBD1. This TCR was sampled from a woman between 45 and 65 years old with renal cell carcinoma. Sequencing used blood, obtained from a patient whose treatment included radiotherapy and nephrectomy. Read as DNA, the sequence is TGTGCCAGCAGTTCCCACACGGACAGGGGGCAACGGGGCTACACCTTC. This encodes CASSSHTDRGQRGYTF.